This T cell receptor (beta chain) comes out of a study of control samples from healthy donors and cancer patients. V shed 3 bases and J 2 bases; nucleotides not matched to a gene: 2. This CDR3 contains 14 residues. Looked up from germline, CDR1 is MDHEN and CDR2 is SYDVKM. TCRdb keeps only in-frame clones here, not all; method: immunoSEQ multiplex PCR. The sample carries fewer than 150,000 clones, 75% to 95% recorded once. The sequence was collected from a man in his late teens or twenties in good health. The sequencing input was blood. The chain recombines TRBV28 with TRBJ1-2, with 8 bases aligning to TRBD1. The chain's CDR3 is CASSFPGGNYGYTF. DNA for the CDR3: TGTGCCAGCAGTTTCCCAGGGGGCAACTATGGCTACACCTTC.